Listed below are T cell receptor beta chains from one sample, sequenced in a study of OX40 agonist ivuxolimab in advanced cancers. Repertoires were generated with immunoSEQ multiplex PCR, while TCRdb's copy carries only in-frame clones and drops some. The sample holds around 110,000 clones, over 85% seen once. Source: CD4+ or CD8+ T cells sorted from blood, taken in a trial of the OX40 agonist ivuxolimab. These TCRs come from an adult with an advanced solid tumor such as melanoma, head and neck, liver or kidney cancer. The CDR3 runs from the conserved cysteine through the conserved F or W. D genes are given only for firm matches. The size entry is marked missing in some rows and otherwise reads once, few, many or a size class.

size	D	V	J	DNA	CDR3
.	TRBD1	TRBV6-6	TRBJ1-1	TGTGCCAGCAACTACAGGGGGCCGGGCACTGAAGCTTTCTTT	CASNYRGPGTEAFF
.	.	TRBV28	TRBJ1-3	TGTGCCAGCAGTTTAGGTGGACTAGGTAACACCATATATTTT	CASSLGGLGNTIYF
.	TRBD1	TRBV2	TRBJ2-7	TGTGCCAGCACGAGAGGGGGGACAGGGTACGTCGAGCAGTACTTC	CASTRGGTGYVEQYF
.	.	TRBV10-2	TRBJ1-2	TGCGCCAGCAGTGATCGACAGATCTATGGCTACACCTTC	CASSDRQIYGYTF
.	TRBD1	TRBV5-1	TRBJ1-2	TGCGCCAGCAGCTTGGCCGGACAGGGAAGGTACTATGGCTACACCTTC	CASSLAGQGRYYGYTF
.	TRBD2	TRBV14	TRBJ2-6	TGTGCCAGCAGCTGGGGGGGCTCTGGGGCCAACGTCCTGACTTTC	CASSWGGSGANVLTF
.	.	TRBV2	TRBJ1-1	TGTGCCAGCCGAGGCTGGGGGGGAGTGAACACTGAAGCTTTCTTT	CASRGWGGVNTEAFF
.	TRBD2	TRBV7-2	TRBJ2-1	TGTGCCAGCCGGACCTGGGGGGGGACTGACAATGAGCAGTTCTTC	CASRTWGGTDNEQFF
.	TRBD1	TRBV5-1	TRBJ1-4	TGCGCCAGCAGGGACACAGGGGGCTTGGGTGAAAAACTGTTTTTT	CASRDTGGLGEKLFF
.	.	TRBV4-2	TRBJ2-1	TGTGCCAGCAGCCAAGATTTGGGGCAGAGAACCTACAATGAGCAGTTCTTC	CASSQDLGQRTYNEQFF
.	TRBD1	TRBV2	TRBJ1-5	TGTGCCAGCAGTGGGACAGGGTTGAATCAGCCCCAGCATTTT	CASSGTGLNQPQHF
.	TRBD2	TRBV5-4	TRBJ2-7	TGTGCCAGCAGCTTGGAGCGGGGAGGGACCTACGAGCAGTACTTC	CASSLERGGTYEQYF
.	TRBD2	TRBV19	TRBJ2-5	TGTGCCAGTAGTATAGGTGCGGGGGGACAAGAGACCCAGTACTTC	CASSIGAGGQETQYF
.	.	TRBV19	TRBJ1-3	TGTGCCAGTAGTTTGAGGGACTCCGGCGCTGGAAACACCATATATTTT	CASSLRDSGAGNTIYF
.	.	TRBV5-4	TRBJ2-2	TGTGCCAGCAGCTTGGATCTCACCGGGGAGCTGTTTTTT	CASSLDLTGELFF
.	TRBD1	TRBV2	TRBJ2-7	TGTGCCAGCCGACAGGGGGACGAGCAGTACTTC	CASRQGDEQYF
.	.	TRBV10-1	TRBJ1-2	TGCGCCAGCAGTGAGTCAGGGATGTATGGCTACACCTTC	CASSESGMYGYTF
.	.	TRBV7-2	TRBJ2-4	TGTGCCAGCAGCCCCCCCAGCCTCGGGACCGCCAAAAACATTCAGTACTTC	CASSPPSLGTAKNIQYF
.	.	TRBV7-6	TRBJ2-5	TGTGCCAGCAGCTTTCCTTATCAGGGGCCCAGGGAGACCCAGTACTTC	CASSFPYQGPRETQYF
.	TRBD2	TRBV28	TRBJ2-5	TGTGCCAGCAGCGCGGGGGGGTCACTTCAAGAGACCCAGTACTTC	CASSAGGSLQETQYF
.	TRBD2	TRBV5-4	TRBJ2-1	TGTGCCAGCAGCTTGACTAGCGGGGGGGCCAATGAGCAGTTCTTC	CASSLTSGGANEQFF
once	.	TRBV4-3	TRBJ2-3	TGCGCCAGCAGCCACCAAGAAGCTCAGGTCGATACGCAGTATTTT	CASSHQEAQVDTQYF
.	.	TRBV19	TRBJ1-5	TGTGCCAGTAGTCCCCAGGACACCGGGAGGGATCAGCCCCAGCATTTT	CASSPQDTGRDQPQHF
.	.	TRBV5-1	TRBJ2-2	TGCGCCAGCAGCTTGGGTTCAGGGCAGACCGGGGAGCTGTTTTTT	CASSLGSGQTGELFF
.	.	TRBV5-8	TRBJ2-5	TGTGCCAGCAGCTTGGTTGGCCTAGCGCAGCAAGAGACCCAGTACTTC	CASSLVGLAQQETQYF
once	.	TRBV28	TRBJ1-4	TGTGCCAGCAGTACAGACAGTGGTAATGAAAAACTGTTTTTT	CASSTDSGNEKLFF
once	TRBD1	TRBV19	TRBJ2-1	TGTGCCAGTAGTCCCACAGGGGCGGACAATGAGCAGTTCTTC	CASSPTGADNEQFF
.	.	TRBV6-5	TRBJ2-7	TGTGCCAGCAGTTATCGCTCCTACGAGCAGTACTTC	CASSYRSYEQYF
once	.	TRBV5-1	TRBJ2-3	TGCGCCAGCAGCCATGGACTTCGCACAGATACGCAGTATTTT	CASSHGLRTDTQYF
.	TRBD2	TRBV28	TRBJ2-7	TGTGCCAGCAGACCCGCTAGCGGGAGAAACGTCTTC	CASRPASGRNVF
.	.	TRBV20-1	TRBJ1-2	TGCAGTGCTGGAGGGACTGGAGGCTACACCTTC	CSAGGTGGYTF
.	TRBD1	TRBV5-1	TRBJ1-1	TGCGCCAGCAGCTTGGTGGACAGGGCGACTGAAGCTTTCTTT	CASSLVDRATEAFF
.	.	TRBV6-1	TRBJ2-7	TGTGCCAGCAGTCGACGGCCATTCGAGGGCGAGCAGTACTTC	CASSRRPFEGEQYF
.	TRBD1	TRBV5-4	TRBJ2-7	TGTGCCAGCAGCTTGGGGGGACAGGAACTCTACGAGCAGTACTTC	CASSLGGQELYEQYF
once	.	TRBV18	TRBJ1-5	TGTGCCAGCTCACCCCGAACTTTGGATCAGCCCCAGCATTTT	CASSPRTLDQPQHF
once	TRBD1	TRBV29-1	TRBJ2-3	TGCAGCCTCCGGACAGGGGTGGCAGATACGCAGTATTTT	CSLRTGVADTQYF
.	.	TRBV7-9	TRBJ1-2	TGTGCCAGCAGCTTGGCAGGAAGGGGCTACACCTTC	CASSLAGRGYTF
.	.	TRBV23-1	TRBJ1-5	TGCGCCAGCAGCCGGGGACGGAATCAGCCCCAGCATTTT	CASSRGRNQPQHF
.	TRBD2	TRBV5-6	TRBJ2-4	TGTGCCAGCAGCTCCACTAGCGATGGGTTGAACATTCAGTACTTC	CASSSTSDGLNIQYF
.	TRBD1	TRBV6-5	TRBJ1-2	TGTGCCAGCAGCCCTGACAGGGCGCTACAAGGCTACACCTTC	CASSPDRALQGYTF
few	TRBD2	TRBV7-6	TRBJ2-2	TGTGCCAGCCCGGGCGGGAGGGCCGTGGACGGGGAGCTGTTTTTT	CASPGGRAVDGELFF
.	.	TRBV28	TRBJ1-3	TGTGCCAGCAGTTTATCGCACTCTGGAAACACCATATATTTT	CASSLSHSGNTIYF
once	TRBD1	TRBV29-1	TRBJ1-2	TGCAGCGTTGAAGACCCAGGGGGCCACTATGGCTACACCTTC	CSVEDPGGHYGYTF
few	TRBD2	TRBV11-2	TRBJ2-2	TGTGCCAGCAGCCAGAGTTTAATTAGCGGGAGGGCCTACACCGGGGAGCTGTTTTTT	CASSQSLISGRAYTGELFF
.	.	TRBV18	TRBJ1-4	TGTGCCAGCTCACCTTCGCCGTCCGCAACTAATGAAAAACTGTTTTTT	CASSPSPSATNEKLFF